The next 21 T cell receptor beta chains were all read from a single sample in a study of blood T cell repertoires in COVID-19. Some clones are missing from TCRdb's copy, which holds only in-frame ones; the method was immunoSEQ multiplex PCR. The sample lists 200,000 to 250,000 clones; 83% were seen once. The sequenced sample was peripheral blood. The receptor set was obtained from a woman in her twenties or thirties with COVID-19, enrolled during active disease.

This clone was detected a few times. This chain links TRBV9 with TRBJ2-1, with 7 bases aligning to TRBD1. Trimming removed 0 bases from V and 5 bases from J; junction bases left unmatched: 2. From germline, CDR1 is SGDLS and CDR2 YYNGEE. The CDR3 runs 14 residues. CDR3 nucleotides: TGTGCCAGCAGCGTAGAGGGGGCAAACAATGAGCAGTTCTTC. Residues: CASSVEGANNEQFF.

This sequence joins TRBV3-1 (or the pseudogene TRBV3-2) and TRBJ2-3, with TRBD1 identical over 10 bases. This CDR3 has 16 amino acids. CDR1 and CDR2 from the germline V gene are LGHDT and YNNKEL (reference sequence). V lost 4 bases, J lost 6 bases, and 10 bases stayed unmatched. As DNA, the CDR3 is TGTGCCAGCAGCCCCGACAGGGGGCGCATCGCCGATACGCAGTATTTT. Its translation: CASSPDRGRIADTQYF.

The chain couples TRBV5-6 to TRBJ2-7, with 7 bases that match TRBD1. The CDR3 is 14 amino acids. The ends lost 2 bases at V and 6 bases at J; junction bases unmatched: 8. CDR1 and CDR2 (germline): SGHDT, YYEEEE. The CDR3 spells CASSFSPTGSEQYF. The CDR3 DNA sequence: TGTGCCAGCAGCTTTTCGCCGACAGGGTCCGAGCAGTACTTC.

V usage is TRBV2 and J usage is TRBJ1-1; maybe TRBD1 (6 bases). The length of the CDR3 is 14 residues. The V and J ends lost 7 bases and 2 bases respectively, with 14 bases between them. Per the germline V gene, CDR1 is SNHLY and CDR2 is FYNNEI. The CDR3 coding sequence is TGTGCCAGCACGGACAGACTCCCCAACACTGAAGCTTTCTTT. Translating it yields CASTDRLPNTEAFF.

This chain connects TRBV7-2 to TRBJ1-4; D is possibly TRBD1 (6 bases). The CDR3 is 14 residues long. V shed 4 bases and J shed 8 bases, with 14 bases lying between them. Looked up from germline, CDR1 is SGHTA and CDR2 is FQGNSA. This chain's CDR3 is CASSSQGLYEKLFF. The CDR3 nucleotides read TGTGCCAGCAGCTCCCAGGGGTTATACGAAAAACTGTTTTTT.

Only one count was recorded for this clone. The gene calls are TRBV7-6 and TRBJ2-1, with a tentative D call TRBD1 (6 bases). Trimming left V 5 bases short and J 9 bases short, with 17 bases between. The CDR3 loop spans 14 amino acids. Per germline, CDR1 SGHVS and CDR2 FNYEAQ. The CDR3 sequence: CASSGRGGTGEQFF. CDR3 nucleotides: TGTGCCAGCAGCGGGCGAGGGGGAACGGGTGAGCAGTTCTTC.

The chain employs TRBV20-1 and TRBJ1-5; 8 bases are a match to TRBD1. The CDR3 runs 15 residues. Per germline, CDR1 DFQATT and CDR2 SNEGSKA (reference sequence). The V gene end was trimmed by 3 bases and the J gene end by 7 bases; junction bases not matched to a gene: 11. As DNA, the CDR3 is TGCAGTGCTAGTGGATTTGACAGGGGAAAGCAGCCCCAGCATTTT. Its translation is CSASGFDRGKQPQHF.

The chain links TRBV12-3 or TRBV12-4 to TRBJ1-3, with 9 bases lining up with TRBD1. Trimming took 8 bases from V and 2 from J; bases not matched to a gene: 1. This CDR3 has 13 residues. The CDR3 nucleotides are TGTGCCAGCCGGGACAGGGCTGGAAACACCATATATTTT. Residues: CASRDRAGNTIYF.

The CDR3 spells CASSFQGSQETQYF. In DNA, the CDR3 is TGCGCCAGCAGCTTCCAGGGTTCGCAAGAGACCCAGTACTTC. The rearrangement joins TRBV5-1 to TRBJ2-5; D might be TRBD1 (5 bases). The CDR3 contains 14 residues. CDR1 SGHRS and CDR2 YFSETQ come from the germline V gene. Deletions cut 2 bases from V and 2 bases from J, with 10 bases between. The variable domain in full, completed from reference TRBV5-1 and TRBJ2-5, reads KAGVTQTPRYLIKTRGQQVTLSCSPISGHRSVSWYQQTPGQGLQFLFEYFSETQRNKGNFPGRFSGRQFSNSRSEMNVSTLELGDSALYLCASSFQGSQETQYFGPGTRLLVL.

The V and J genes are TRBV27 and TRBJ1-6, with D possibly TRBD1 on 6 matching bases. Per the germline V gene, CDR1 is MNHEY and CDR2 is SMNVEV (reference sequence). Trimming shortened V by 6 bases and J by 8 bases, and 17 bases separated the two germline ends. This CDR3 comprises 15 residues. The DNA of the CDR3 is TGTGCCAGCAGGGTTAACAGGGTTTCTGATTCACCCCTCCACTTT. Its protein product is CASRVNRVSDSPLHF.

This clone was observed a handful of times. The rearrangement links TRBV24-1 to TRBJ2-2, with D unresolved. Germline V gene sequence: CDR1 KGHDR, CDR2 SFDVKD. V shed 4 bases and J shed 0 bases, with 11 bases lying between them. The CDR3 extends over 16 amino acids. This CDR3 reads CATSDPRRANTGELFF. As DNA, the CDR3 is TGTGCCACCAGTGACCCCCGACGGGCGAACACCGGGGAGCTGTTTTTT.

The V gene is TRBV19, the J gene TRBJ1-2; a possible D gene is TRBD1 (5 bases). V dropped 4 bases and J dropped 8 bases, with 14 bases sitting between them. The CDR3 sequence is 13 residues long. The V gene's germline CDR1 is LNHDA and CDR2 SQIVND (reference sequence). DNA of the CDR3: TGTGCCAGTAGTACCCAGGGATCCTACGGCTACACCTTC. This encodes CASSTQGSYGYTF.

This rearrangement joins TRBV18 to TRBJ2-7; D may be TRBD1 (5 bases). Germline CDR1 and CDR2: KGHSH and LQKENI. This CDR3 contains 13 residues. V dropped 0 bases and J dropped 3 bases, with 6 bases sitting between them. The CDR3 loop is CASSPPTGYEQYF. DNA of the CDR3: TGTGCCAGCTCACCACCAACAGGCTACGAGCAGTACTTC.

The chain recombines TRBV10-3 with TRBJ2-3; TRBD1 matches at 8 bases. The CDR3 is 16 residues long. With V trimmed by 2 bases and J by 9 bases, 13 bases remained unmatched. CDR1 and CDR2 from the germline V gene are ENHRY and SYGVKD. CDR3 in amino acids: CAISEGSGGSSITQYF. The CDR3 nucleotides are TGTGCCATCAGTGAGGGTTCAGGGGGCTCCTCCATCACGCAGTATTTT.

This clone was picked up one time. The chain is built from TRBV7-9 and TRBJ2-2, with 7 bases aligning to TRBD2. V shed 5 bases, J shed 6 bases, and the junction held 9 bases outside the gene matches. The germline gives CDR1 SEHNR, CDR2 FQNEAQ (reference sequence). This CDR3 is 15 amino acids long. CDR3 sequence (DNA): TGTGCCAGCAGCCAGGCCGGGGGAGGGGCCGGGGAGCTGTTTTTT. Protein: CASSQAGGGAGELFF.

This clone was counted a single time. The rearrangement joins TRBV12-3 or TRBV12-4 to TRBJ2-3, with 8 bases lining up with TRBD2. J was trimmed by 2 bases and V by 10 bases; bases with no gene match: 5. CDR3 length: 13 amino acids. This chain's CDR3 is CATGSGTTDTQYF. The CDR3 DNA follows: TGTGCCACGGGTAGCGGGACCACAGATACGCAGTATTTT.

V usage is TRBV5-4 and J usage is TRBJ2-5; 11 bases are shared with TRBD2. CDR1 is SGHNT, CDR2 YYREEE, per germline (reference sequence). V lost 4 bases to trimming and J lost 5 bases; unmatched junction nucleotides: 10. The CDR3 has 16 residues. The chain's CDR3 is CASSRAGTSGWETQYF. The CDR3 DNA reads TGTGCCAGCAGCCGTGCCGGGACTAGCGGATGGGAGACCCAGTACTTC.

The J gene is TRBJ2-7, the V gene TRBV19; a weak D match, TRBD1 (5 bases). V gave up 1 base and J gave up 4 bases, with 8 bases separating them. This CDR3 region has 13 residues. Germline CDR1 reads LNHDA; CDR2 reads SQIVND (reference sequence). The CDR3 DNA is TGTGCCAGTAGTATAGGGACATATTACGAGCAGTACTTC. Translation gives CASSIGTYYEQYF.

V gene TRBV11-2 combines with J gene TRBJ2-6; 12 nucleotides agree with TRBD2. V lost 4 bases and J lost 4; bases outside the gene matches: 8. The germline V gene encodes CDR1 SGHAT and CDR2 FQNNGV. The CDR3 totals 18 residues. CDR3 coding DNA: TGTGCCAGCAGCTCAAGACTAGCGGGAGCATCGGGGGCCAACGTCCTGACTTTC. Amino acids: CASSSRLAGASGANVLTF.

V is TRBV5-1 and J is TRBJ1-3, with unresolved D. The CDR3 contains 14 residues. CDR1 and CDR2 (germline): SGHRS, YFSETQ. V gave up 4 bases and J gave up 0 bases, with 8 bases separating them. The CDR3 is CASSDLVSGNTIYF. CDR3 DNA: TGCGCCAGCAGCGACCTAGTCTCTGGAAACACCATATATTTT.

The chain combines TRBV30 with TRBJ2-1; weak D call: TRBD1 (6 bases). This CDR3 comprises 14 residues. The V gene lost 0 bases and the J gene lost 7 bases, with 13 bases spanning the gap. Germline V lookup: CDR1 GTSNPN, CDR2 SVGIG (reference sequence). CDR3 protein: CAWSVGAGWNEQFF. The CDR3 DNA reads as TGTGCCTGGAGTGTGGGGGCGGGTTGGAATGAGCAGTTCTTC. The entire variable domain, with the rest obtained from reference TRBV30 and TRBJ2-1, is as follows: SQTIHQWPATLVQPVGSPLSLECTVEGTSNPNLYWYRQAAGRGLQLLFYSVGIGQISSEVPQNLSASRPQDRQFILSSKKLLLSDSGFYLCAWSVGAGWNEQFFGPGTRLTVL.